A selection of T cell receptor beta chains follows, all from one sample in a study of cytomegalovirus exposure and HLA in healthy donors. Libraries were prepared by immunoSEQ multiplex PCR; TCRdb keeps only in-frame clonotypes and omits some of them. The data hold roughly 100,000 clones, with roughly 75% observed a single time. The sample comprised PBMCs. The origin of the receptors is a middle-aged woman in good health and CMV-seronegative. The CDR3 runs from the conserved cysteine through the conserved F or W. Only some rows state a clone size, as once, few, many or a class for expanded clones.

len	v_gene	abundance	j_gene	CDR3aa
19	TRBV19	-	TRBJ2-6	CASTPGLAGGRSGANVLTF
16	TRBV28	-	TRBJ2-3	CASGTRGGGSTDTQYF
15	TRBV29-1	-	TRBJ2-3	CSVEDLGGGTDTQYF
14	TRBV9	-	TRBJ1-1	CASSVAGGSTEAFF
10	TRBV20-1	-	TRBJ1-4	CSAYTGGLFF
12	TRBV28	-	TRBJ1-5	CASSSEFRPQHF
13	TRBV18	-	TRBJ2-1	CASSPGTSDEQFF
16	TRBV18	-	TRBJ1-1	CASSPMGAGWDTEAFF
14	TRBV7-3	few	TRBJ2-3	CASSLRGGPDTQYF
18	TRBV27	-	TRBJ1-2	CASSLIGTQGRANYGYTF
14	TRBV5-1	many	TRBJ1-5	CASSSGGEGQPQHF
15	TRBV11-1	once	TRBJ1-1	CASSLYGGLGTEAFF
18	TRBV11-2	-	TRBJ2-7	CASSPLDRGRGMRYEQYF
12	TRBV25-1	-	TRBJ2-3	CASSGGADTQYF
13	TRBV27	-	TRBJ1-6	CASSLGGDSPLHF
15	TRBV29-1	-	TRBJ1-1	CSVAREGGMNTEAFF
13	TRBV19	-	TRBJ1-6	CASRDEGSSPLHF
14	TRBV6-6	-	TRBJ1-2	CASSHEQGHYGYTF
15	TRBV27	few	TRBJ1-3	CASREGQYSGNTIYF
14	TRBV7-2	-	TRBJ2-7	CASSFVGIVSEQYF
13	TRBV19	-	TRBJ2-7	CASSIQHSYEQYF
15	TRBV25-1	few	TRBJ2-1	CASSEFRGVYNEQFF
14	TRBV7-2	-	TRBJ1-1	CASRTGTATTEAFF
18	TRBV4-1	-	TRBJ2-1	CASRSIDLLGGGYNEQFF
15	TRBV7-9	-	TRBJ1-3	CASRLGEGTGNTIYF
15	TRBV18	-	TRBJ1-2	CASSPASSRNYGYTF
14	TRBV29-1	-	TRBJ2-2	CSVAGTGLPGELFF
15	TRBV18	-	TRBJ1-6	CASSPRNRGNSPLHF
14	TRBV18	-	TRBJ1-2	CASSPLDRAGGYTF
14	TRBV6-1	-	TRBJ2-2	CASSEDPGTGELFF
15	TRBV5-1	-	TRBJ2-1	CASRRAGESYNEQFF
15	TRBV5-8	-	TRBJ1-1	CASSDKTGGKTEAFF
15	TRBV27	once	TRBJ2-2	CASRQDSTVPGELFF
14	TRBV19	-	TRBJ1-1	CASSRGTLNTEAFF
15	TRBV6-5	few	TRBJ2-1	CASSPASGRQGEQFF
15	TRBV2	-	TRBJ2-3	CASSLDSGSTDTQYF
13	TRBV29-1	once	TRBJ1-3	CSVLTTSGNTIYF
11	TRBV29-1	-	TRBJ1-2	CSVKGASGYTF
16	TRBV5-1	-	TRBJ2-6	CASSLAARSGANVLTF
14	TRBV28	-	TRBJ1-5	CASRMTGGNQPQHF
16	TRBV7-9	-	TRBJ2-2	CASSIRGGLNTGELFF
14	TRBV19	few	TRBJ1-1	CASSIEGLGTEAFF
14	TRBV28	-	TRBJ1-3	CASSFREPGNTIYF
15	TRBV19	-	TRBJ2-3	CASSTIAGVGDTQYF
15	TRBV5-1	-	TRBJ2-7	CASSLLGTGGNEQYF
16	TRBV7-6	-	TRBJ2-1	CASSSPDWNSYNEQFF
14	TRBV27	-	TRBJ2-7	CASSLGGDSYEQYF
16	TRBV25-1	few	TRBJ2-2	CASKGLAGSDTGELFF
15	TRBV7-2	-	TRBJ1-1	CASSSPQGAGTEAFF
12	TRBV27	-	TRBJ2-1	CASGQGGYEQFF
15	TRBV6-5	once	TRBJ2-1	CASRETGTRSNEQFF
18	TRBV28	-	TRBJ2-4	CASSDPSVRDRVGNIQYF
16	TRBV6-5	-	TRBJ1-2	CASSYRGQGPYYGYTF